These T cell receptor beta chains were read from a single sample in a study of T cell responses to AZD1222 COVID-19 vaccine. Sequenced by immunoSEQ multiplex PCR; TCRdb stores in-frame clones only, minus some. The sample includes about 76,000 clones, over 75% of them seen just once. This specimen was peripheral blood, taken on day 0 of AZD1222 vaccination. These TCRs come from an adult in good health. Both conserved end residues are part of each CDR3. The D gene is left open where the match is weak. A clone size is listed for some rows: how often the clone was seen (once, few, many), or a class if it is expanded.

j_call: TRBJ1-5; clone_size: .; v_call: TRBV3-1/TRBV3-2; d_call: TRBD1; cdr3_aa: CASSQGAGTGGFRPQHF; cdr3_nt: TGTGCCAGCAGCCAAGGGGCCGGGACAGGGGGTTTCAGGCCCCAGCATTTT
j_call: TRBJ2-5; clone_size: .; v_call: TRBV3-1/TRBV3-2; d_call: .; cdr3_aa: CASSQGTGIGETQYF; cdr3_nt: TGTGCCAGCAGCCAAGGAACAGGGATAGGCGAGACCCAGTACTTC
j_call: TRBJ2-1; clone_size: .; v_call: TRBV12-3/TRBV12-4; d_call: .; cdr3_aa: CASSSRTLLFF; cdr3_nt: TGTGCCAGCAGTTCCCGGACCCTACTGTTCTTC
j_call: TRBJ1-1; clone_size: .; v_call: TRBV19; d_call: .; cdr3_aa: CASSTHRENTEAFF; cdr3_nt: TGTGCCAGTAGTACCCACAGGGAGAACACTGAAGCTTTCTTT
j_call: TRBJ1-2; clone_size: medium-sized; v_call: TRBV2; d_call: TRBD1; cdr3_aa: CASSPRGTGNGYTF; cdr3_nt: TGTGCCAGCAGCCCCCGTGGGACAGGGAATGGCTACACCTTC
j_call: TRBJ2-7; clone_size: .; v_call: TRBV5-4; d_call: TRBD1; cdr3_aa: CVTKPGQGAEYEQYF; cdr3_nt: TGTGTTACAAAGCCCGGACAGGGGGCCGAGTACGAGCAGTACTTC
j_call: TRBJ2-2; clone_size: .; v_call: TRBV14; d_call: .; cdr3_aa: CASSQVLGQGSGELFF; cdr3_nt: TGTGCCAGCAGCCAAGTATTGGGCCAGGGCTCCGGGGAGCTGTTTTTT
j_call: TRBJ1-1; clone_size: .; v_call: TRBV20-1; d_call: .; cdr3_aa: CSARANAEAFF; cdr3_nt: TGCAGTGCTAGGGCAAACGCCGAAGCTTTCTTT
j_call: TRBJ1-3; clone_size: .; v_call: TRBV30; d_call: .; cdr3_aa: CAWSVGGTGNTIYF; cdr3_nt: TGTGCCTGGAGTGTTGGGGGTACTGGAAACACCATATATTTT
j_call: TRBJ2-3; clone_size: .; v_call: TRBV10-3; d_call: TRBD1; cdr3_aa: CAINLTGAPLDTQYF; cdr3_nt: TGTGCCATCAACCTCACAGGGGCACCCCTGGATACGCAGTATTTT
j_call: TRBJ2-5; clone_size: .; v_call: TRBV6-5; d_call: .; cdr3_aa: CASRADRLLEETQYF; cdr3_nt: TGTGCCAGCAGAGCAGACAGACTATTAGAAGAGACCCAGTACTTC
j_call: TRBJ2-1; clone_size: .; v_call: TRBV5-4; d_call: .; cdr3_aa: CASSRSGGEQFF; cdr3_nt: TGTGCCAGCAGCCGGTCGGGCGGTGAGCAGTTCTTC
j_call: TRBJ2-5; clone_size: .; v_call: TRBV6-5; d_call: TRBD1; cdr3_aa: CASIRQGEETQYF; cdr3_nt: TGTGCCAGCATTCGACAGGGGGAAGAGACCCAGTACTTC
j_call: TRBJ1-1; clone_size: few; v_call: TRBV6-6; d_call: .; cdr3_aa: CASLSPEGGTEAFF; cdr3_nt: TGTGCCAGCCTTTCGCCGGAGGGAGGGACTGAAGCTTTCTTT
j_call: TRBJ2-1; clone_size: .; v_call: TRBV3-1/TRBV3-2; d_call: .; cdr3_aa: CASSQRTEQFF; cdr3_nt: TGTGCCAGCAGCCAAAGGACAGAGCAGTTCTTC
j_call: TRBJ1-5; clone_size: .; v_call: TRBV28; d_call: .; cdr3_aa: CAGKEGNQPQHF; cdr3_nt: TGTGCCGGCAAGGAAGGCAATCAGCCCCAGCATTTT
j_call: TRBJ2-5; clone_size: .; v_call: TRBV7-2; d_call: TRBD1; cdr3_aa: CASSNPYRGRKTQYF; cdr3_nt: TGTGCCAGCAGCAACCCGTACAGGGGGAGGAAGACCCAGTACTTC
j_call: TRBJ2-1; clone_size: once; v_call: TRBV9; d_call: TRBD2; cdr3_aa: CASSALIAGGNEQFF; cdr3_nt: TGTGCCAGCAGCGCACTTATAGCGGGGGGGAATGAGCAGTTCTTC
j_call: TRBJ2-1; clone_size: .; v_call: TRBV2; d_call: .; cdr3_aa: CASSTQWGEQFF; cdr3_nt: TGTGCCAGCAGTACGCAGTGGGGTGAGCAGTTCTTC
j_call: TRBJ2-1; clone_size: .; v_call: TRBV5-1; d_call: TRBD2; cdr3_aa: CASSPGLAGTNEQFF; cdr3_nt: TGCGCCAGCAGCCCGGGACTAGCGGGCACCAATGAGCAGTTCTTC
j_call: TRBJ1-1; clone_size: .; v_call: TRBV28; d_call: TRBD1; cdr3_aa: CASSFLPGQGTFFAFF; cdr3_nt: TGTGCCAGCAGTTTCTTGCCGGGACAGGGGACCTTTTTTGCTTTCTTT
j_call: TRBJ2-1; clone_size: few; v_call: TRBV11-1; d_call: .; cdr3_aa: CASSLSHEQFF; cdr3_nt: TGTGCCAGCAGCTTGAGCCACGAGCAGTTCTTC
j_call: TRBJ2-7; clone_size: .; v_call: TRBV25-1; d_call: TRBD2; cdr3_aa: CASSGGLAGSGSYEQYF; cdr3_nt: TGTGCCAGCAGTGGGGGACTAGCGGGATCGGGATCCTACGAGCAGTACTTC
j_call: TRBJ2-3; clone_size: .; v_call: TRBV11-3; d_call: .; cdr3_aa: CASTHVTGSNTDTQYF; cdr3_nt: TGTGCCAGCACCCACGTCACAGGGTCTAACACAGATACGCAGTATTTT
j_call: TRBJ2-1; clone_size: .; v_call: TRBV7-3; d_call: TRBD2; cdr3_aa: CASSLTREGLNEQFF; cdr3_nt: TGTGCCAGCAGCTTAACGCGGGAGGGCCTCAATGAGCAGTTCTTC
j_call: TRBJ2-4; clone_size: once; v_call: TRBV4-2; d_call: .; cdr3_aa: CASSQDLVGRKNIQYF; cdr3_nt: TGTGCCAGCAGCCAAGATCTTGTGGGACGGAAAAACATTCAGTACTTC
j_call: TRBJ2-3; clone_size: .; v_call: TRBV7-3; d_call: .; cdr3_aa: CASSLGGARLNTQYF; cdr3_nt: TGTGCCAGCAGCTTAGGGGGCGCGCGTCTCAATACGCAGTATTTT
j_call: TRBJ2-3; clone_size: .; v_call: TRBV5-6; d_call: .; cdr3_aa: CASSLEVNTDTQYF; cdr3_nt: TGTGCCAGCAGCTTGGAAGTTAACACAGATACGCAGTATTTT
j_call: TRBJ2-7; clone_size: .; v_call: TRBV6-5; d_call: .; cdr3_aa: CASSYGNAYEQYF; cdr3_nt: TGTGCCAGCAGTTACGGGAACGCCTACGAGCAGTACTTC
j_call: TRBJ1-2; clone_size: medium-sized; v_call: TRBV2; d_call: .; cdr3_aa: CASKGQSTQSYTF; cdr3_nt: TGTGCCAGCAAAGGACAGAGTACTCAGAGCTACACCTTC
j_call: TRBJ2-3; clone_size: .; v_call: TRBV12-5; d_call: .; cdr3_aa: CASGPGGGTDTQYF; cdr3_nt: TGTGCTAGTGGCCCCGGGGGAGGCACAGATACGCAGTATTTT
j_call: TRBJ2-1; clone_size: .; v_call: TRBV5-1; d_call: TRBD2; cdr3_aa: CASSATGTSGKNEQFF; cdr3_nt: TGCGCCAGCAGCGCCACCGGGACTAGCGGGAAAAATGAGCAGTTCTTC
j_call: TRBJ2-3; clone_size: .; v_call: TRBV11-1; d_call: TRBD2; cdr3_aa: CASSPGTTSVTDTQYF; cdr3_nt: TGTGCCAGCAGCCCCGGCACGACTAGCGTAACAGATACGCAGTATTTT
j_call: TRBJ1-5; clone_size: .; v_call: TRBV28; d_call: .; cdr3_aa: CASRRDSNQPQHF; cdr3_nt: TGTGCCAGCAGGAGAGATAGCAATCAGCCCCAGCATTTT
j_call: TRBJ1-2; clone_size: few; v_call: TRBV15; d_call: .; cdr3_aa: CATSRDAGAPGGYTF; cdr3_nt: TGTGCCACCAGCAGAGATGCAGGGGCCCCCGGTGGCTACACCTTC
j_call: TRBJ2-5; clone_size: .; v_call: TRBV7-9; d_call: .; cdr3_aa: CASSLGGTQQETQYF; cdr3_nt: TGTGCCAGCAGCTTAGGCGGGACACAACAAGAGACCCAGTACTTC
j_call: TRBJ2-1; clone_size: .; v_call: TRBV28; d_call: TRBD1; cdr3_aa: CASSPGGQGDNEQFF; cdr3_nt: TGTGCCAGCAGCCCAGGGGGACAGGGGGACAATGAGCAGTTCTTC
j_call: TRBJ2-3; clone_size: .; v_call: TRBV28; d_call: .; cdr3_aa: CASTLAATDTQYF; cdr3_nt: TGTGCCAGCACCTTGGCCGCCACAGATACGCAGTATTTT
j_call: TRBJ2-1; clone_size: .; v_call: TRBV7-3; d_call: .; cdr3_aa: CASSLTGNTYNEQFF; cdr3_nt: TGTGCCAGCAGCTTAACAGGAAACACCTACAATGAGCAGTTCTTC
j_call: TRBJ2-1; clone_size: once; v_call: TRBV4-2; d_call: .; cdr3_aa: CASSQDTQEYNEQFF; cdr3_nt: TGTGCCAGCAGCCAAGATACTCAAGAGTACAATGAGCAGTTCTTC
j_call: TRBJ2-3; clone_size: .; v_call: TRBV4-2; d_call: TRBD2; cdr3_aa: CASSLGLAGGATDTQYF; cdr3_nt: TGTGCCAGCAGCCTGGGACTAGCGGGGGGGGCCACAGATACGCAGTATTTT
j_call: TRBJ1-1; clone_size: .; v_call: TRBV29-1; d_call: TRBD1; cdr3_aa: CSVEETGGTEAFF; cdr3_nt: TGCAGCGTTGAAGAGACAGGGGGCACTGAAGCTTTCTTT
j_call: TRBJ1-2; clone_size: .; v_call: TRBV3-1/TRBV3-2; d_call: .; cdr3_aa: CASSQDNPGGYGYTF; cdr3_nt: TGTGCCAGCAGCCAAGATAACCCCGGTGGGTATGGCTACACCTTC
j_call: TRBJ2-7; clone_size: .; v_call: TRBV5-1; d_call: TRBD1; cdr3_aa: CASSAGTGGYEQYF; cdr3_nt: TGCGCCAGCAGCGCCGGGACAGGGGGCTACGAGCAGTACTTC
j_call: TRBJ2-1; clone_size: .; v_call: TRBV27; d_call: TRBD2; cdr3_aa: CASSSPTSDYNEQFF; cdr3_nt: TGTGCCAGCAGTTCCCCGACTAGCGACTACAATGAGCAGTTCTTC
j_call: TRBJ2-1; clone_size: .; v_call: TRBV7-2; d_call: .; cdr3_aa: CASSLAQGGGEQFF; cdr3_nt: TGTGCCAGCAGCTTAGCGCAGGGGGGAGGCGAGCAGTTCTTC
j_call: TRBJ2-2; clone_size: .; v_call: TRBV11-3; d_call: TRBD1; cdr3_aa: CASSFRTGTGELFF; cdr3_nt: TGTGCCAGCAGCTTTAGGACAGGGACCGGGGAGCTGTTTTTT
j_call: TRBJ1-1; clone_size: .; v_call: TRBV2; d_call: .; cdr3_aa: CASSEAAWTEAFF; cdr3_nt: TGTGCCAGCAGTGAAGCGGCCTGGACTGAAGCTTTCTTT